One sample yielded the 27 T cell receptor beta chains listed below, sequenced in a study of T cell responses to AZD1222 COVID-19 vaccine. The repertoire was sequenced with immunoSEQ multiplex PCR; TCRdb's copy has only in-frame clones and lacks some. The repertoire holds some 190,000 clones, with roughly 94% as singletons. Sequences were derived from peripheral blood, sampled 28 days after the second dose of the MenACWY control vaccine. These receptor sequences come from an adult who received the MenACWY meningococcal vaccine as a control.

The chain couples TRBV6-5 to TRBJ2-1, with 9 bases identical to TRBD2. This CDR3 spans 14 amino acids. CDR1 is MNHEY, CDR2 SVGAGI, per germline. The V segment lost 4 bases and the J segment 10 bases; nucleotides outside the gene matches: 8. CDR3 protein: CASSSPGLAEEQFF. The CDR3 DNA reads as TGTGCCAGCAGTTCTCCGGGACTAGCAGAAGAGCAGTTCTTC.

This clone was detected only once. The chain recombines TRBV29-1 with TRBJ1-2; D gene uncertain. Germline assignment: CDR1 SQVTM and CDR2 ANQGSEA. The CDR3 is 12 residues long. The CDR3 nucleotides read TGCATCGTCCTAGGGCAAGGCTATGGCTACACCTTC. Protein product: CIVLGQGYGYTF.

The J gene is TRBJ2-7, the V gene TRBV7-9, with 15 bases matching TRBD2. The CDR3 is made up of 18 amino acids. J was trimmed by 6 bases and V by 4 bases; bases with no gene match: 13. Germline CDR1 reads SEHNR; CDR2 reads FQNEAQ (reference sequence). CDR3: CASSSPGLAGGQATEQYF. The CDR3 DNA reads TGTGCCAGCAGCTCACCGGGACTAGCGGGAGGACAGGCAACCGAGCAGTACTTC.

This clone has only one observation. This chain links TRBV6-5 with TRBJ1-2; weak D call: TRBD1 (6 bases). Germline V gives CDR1 MNHEY, CDR2 SVGAGI. The CDR3 has 13 residues. Trimming cost V 7 bases and J 8 bases, with 17 bases left between them. CDR3 residues: CASNPALGGGYTF. DNA of the CDR3: TGTGCCAGCAACCCCGCGCTAGGGGGAGGCTACACCTTC.

The gene calls are TRBV30 and TRBJ1-4; 8 bases align to TRBD1. Per the germline V gene, CDR1 is GTSNPN and CDR2 is SVGIG (reference sequence). V gave up 0 bases and J gave up 9 bases; unmatched junction bases: 3. The CDR3 has 13 residues. CDR3 amino acids: CAWSVQGVKKLFF. CDR3 bases: TGTGCCTGGAGTGTACAGGGGGTGAAAAAACTGTTTTTT.

Only a few counts were recorded for this clone. This chain links TRBV6-4 with TRBJ2-5, with a tentative D call TRBD2 (6 bases). Germline lookup yields CDR1 MRHNA and CDR2 SNTAGT. V dropped 4 bases and J dropped 2 bases, with 8 bases sitting between them. There are 13 residues in the CDR3. The CDR3 DNA sequence: TGTGCCAGCAGTGTAGCGGAACAAGAGACCCAGTACTTC. Translating it yields CASSVAEQETQYF.

V usage is TRBV20-1 and J usage is TRBJ2-7, with TRBD1 identical over 8 bases. CDR1 DFQATT and CDR2 SNEGSKA come from the germline V gene (reference sequence). The CDR3 runs to 11 residues. CDR3 in DNA: TGCAGCCACGGACAGGGAGGCGAGCAGTACTTC. It encodes CSHGQGGEQYF.

This clone was observed a single time. The CDR3 ends on some other residue instead of the conserved phenylalanine or tryptophan, so this is likely a read error. It is unclear where the CDR3 begins or ends on the DNA, so no DNA is shown, and the CDR3 is as TCRdb lists it. The V gene is TRBV6-1, the J gene TRBJ1-1. The CDR3 sequence runs 12 residues, both termini included. Germline V gene sequence: CDR1 MNHNS, CDR2 SASEGT. The CDR3 sequence: CASSDSIRGSNV.

V is TRBV3-1 (or the pseudogene TRBV3-2) and J is TRBJ2-1, with D possibly being TRBD2 (5 bases). This CDR3 region has 16 residues. Germline values: CDR1 LGHDT, CDR2 YNNKEL (reference sequence). Trimming left V 8 bases short and J 10 bases short, with 27 bases between. The CDR3 DNA reads TGTGCCAGCGAGGCTGCGGGTCCTGTCCCTCGACGGGAGCAGTTCTTC. Translation gives CASEAAGPVPRREQFF.

J is TRBJ2-1 and V is TRBV10-3; D is unresolved. Trimming removed 0 bases at V and 10 bases at J, with 7 bases between. Germline V gene data show CDR1 as ENHRY and CDR2 as SYGVKD. The CDR3 spans 12 residues. The CDR3 region is CAISESNREQFF. The DNA of the CDR3 is TGTGCCATCAGTGAGTCAAACCGGGAGCAGTTCTTC.

The gene calls are TRBV2 and TRBJ2-5; TRBD2 might be the D (6 bases). Trimming took off 8 bases at V and 4 bases at J, with 8 bases between the two ends. The CDR3 spans 11 residues. CDR1 SNHLY and CDR2 FYNNEI come from the germline V gene. The CDR3 protein is CASSSAETQYF. CDR3 bases: TGTGCCAGCTCTAGCGCAGAGACCCAGTACTTC. The whole variable domain, remainder taken from reference TRBV2 and TRBJ2-5, is EPEVTQTPSHQVTQMGQEVILRCVPISNHLYFYWYRQILGQKVEFLVSFYNNEISEKSEIFDDQFSVERPDGSNFTLKIRSTKLEDSAMYFCASSSAETQYFGPGTRLLVL.

Comments on this clone: Other DNA sequences in this specimen translate into the identical CDR3. This chain links TRBV9 with TRBJ1-2; D may be TRBD1 (5 bases). Trimming pared 0 bases from V and 4 bases from J, leaving 7 bases between. The CDR3 contains 13 residues. Per germline, CDR1 SGDLS and CDR2 YYNGEE. This CDR3 reads CASSVGQGYGYTF. The CDR3 region has the DNA TGTGCCAGCAGCGTAGGTCAGGGCTATGGCTACACCTTC.

The V gene is TRBV29-1, the J gene TRBJ1-1; tentative D call: TRBD1 (6 bases). From germline, CDR1 is SQVTM and CDR2 ANQGSEA. The CDR3 is made up of 12 amino acids. Between the trimmed V and J ends, which lost 6 bases and 4 bases, there was a span of 12 bases. The CDR3 protein is CSVKQGGTEAFF. Here the CDR3 DNA reads TGCAGCGTAAAACAGGGAGGCACTGAAGCTTTCTTT.

This clone was seen only once. The rearrangement uses TRBV28 and TRBJ2-5, with TRBD1 identical over 9 bases. This CDR3 is 17 amino acids long. In germline, CDR1 is MDHEN, CDR2 SYDVKM. Trimming removed 7 bases from V and 0 bases from J; junction bases left unmatched: 12. CDR3 nucleotide sequence: TGTGCCAGCAACCCCGGGACAGGGAGGCGGTACCAAGAGACCCAGTACTTC. Amino acids: CASNPGTGRRYQETQYF.

The chain recombines TRBV3-1 (or the pseudogene TRBV3-2) with TRBJ2-7; maybe TRBD2 (6 bases). The germline V and J ends were trimmed by 0 bases and 9 bases, with 24 bases remaining between them. The CDR3 is 17 residues long. Germline V lookup: CDR1 LGHDT, CDR2 YNNKEL (reference sequence). DNA of the CDR3: TGTGCCAGCAGCCAAGAATGGGGGTTCGGGAGAGGAAGTGGGCAGTACTTC. Amino acids: CASSQEWGFGRGSGQYF.

The V call is TRBV29-1, the J call TRBJ2-1, with TRBD2 matching 12 bases. Trimming cost V 7 bases and J 6 bases; bases outside gene matches: 4. There are 13 residues in the CDR3. CDR1 and CDR2 (germline): SQVTM, ANQGSEA. The CDR3 region has the DNA TGCAGCGCGTCGACTAGCGGGGGCAATGAGCAGTTCTTC. Its protein product is CSASTSGGNEQFF.

The chain is built from TRBV27 and TRBJ2-5; TRBD1 matches at 8 bases. CDR1 is MNHEY and CDR2 is SMNVEV in the germline V gene (reference sequence). The CDR3 spans 15 residues. V was pared by 4 bases and J by 3 bases, with 7 bases of the junction left unmatched. CDR3 DNA: TGTGCCAGCAGTTCGCCTGGGACAGGAAAAGAGACCCAGTACTTC. This encodes CASSSPGTGKETQYF.

CDR3 residues: CAWSGQDYPNEQFF. DNA for the CDR3: TGTGCCTGGAGTGGACAGGATTACCCCAATGAGCAGTTCTTC. This sequence joins TRBV30 and TRBJ2-1; possibly TRBD1 for D (6 bases). The CDR3 is 14 amino acids. V lost 1 base and J lost 6, with 13 bases in between. CDR1 GTSNPN and CDR2 SVGIG come from the germline V gene (reference sequence).

This chain uses TRBV6-5 with TRBJ1-1, with a possible D match to TRBD1 (5 bases). Looked up from germline, CDR1 is MNHEY and CDR2 is SVGAGI. The CDR3 runs 15 residues. V shed 8 bases and J shed 0 bases, with 16 bases lying between them. The DNA for the CDR3 is TGTGCCAGCTGGGAGTCAGGGCGATTGAACACTGAAGCTTTCTTT. This sequence encodes CASWESGRLNTEAFF.

This chain joins TRBV27 and TRBJ1-1; D perhaps matches TRBD1 (5 bases). The CDR3 is 16 amino acids. Per the germline V gene, CDR1 is MNHEY and CDR2 is SMNVEV (reference sequence). Between the trimmed V and J ends, which lost 4 bases and 0 bases, there was a span of 15 bases. CDR3 region: CASSSVYRPMNTEAFF. CDR3 nucleotide sequence: TGTGCCAGCAGTTCCGTCTACAGGCCCATGAACACTGAAGCTTTCTTT.

This clone is a singleton in its sample. The rearrangement joins TRBV6-5 to TRBJ1-5; D gene ambiguous. The V end lost 2 bases, the J end lost 2 bases, and 10 bases lay between the germline ends. This CDR3 is 15 amino acids long. The germline V gene encodes CDR1 MNHEY and CDR2 SVGAGI. CDR3: CASSYGPVGNQPQHF. CDR3 nucleotide sequence: TGTGCCAGCAGTTACGGGCCAGTTGGCAATCAGCCCCAGCATTTT.

The rearrangement joins TRBV30 to TRBJ2-3; TRBD2 is a possible D gene (6 bases). CDR1 GTSNPN and CDR2 SVGIG come from the germline V gene (reference sequence). V gave up 1 base and J gave up 2 bases, with 19 bases separating them. The CDR3 has 17 residues. The CDR3 reads CAWSGEWDFRNTDTQYF. The DNA of the CDR3 is TGTGCCTGGAGTGGCGAGTGGGACTTCAGAAACACAGATACGCAGTATTTT.

J is TRBJ2-3 and V is TRBV19, with D tentatively TRBD1 or TRBD2 (5 bases each). The germline V and J ends were trimmed by 5 bases and 5 bases, with 14 bases remaining between them. The CDR3 is 14 residues long. CDR1 and CDR2 (germline): LNHDA, SQIVND (reference sequence). CDR3 in amino acids: CASSGTRWEDTQYF. Written as DNA, the CDR3 is TGTGCCAGTAGTGGGACGAGGTGGGAAGATACGCAGTATTTT.

This rearrangement joins TRBV7-2 to TRBJ2-1, with 7 bases identical to TRBD2. Germline V gene sequence: CDR1 SGHTA, CDR2 FQGNSA. With V trimmed by 5 bases and J by 0 bases, 7 bases remained unmatched. The CDR3 runs to 16 residues. CDR3 amino acids: CASSRTSAPSYNEQFF. In nucleotides, the CDR3 is TGTGCCAGCAGCCGTACTAGCGCACCCTCCTACAATGAGCAGTTCTTC.

The V call is TRBV7-8, the J call TRBJ2-2; the D gene could be TRBD1 or TRBD2 (5 bases each). Germline V gene data show CDR1 as SGHVS and CDR2 as FQNEAQ. This CDR3 has 16 residues. V gave up 0 bases and J gave up 4 bases, with 12 bases separating them. In DNA form, the CDR3 reads TGTGCCAGCAGCTTAGCGTTCCCAGGGAGCACCGGGGAGCTGTTTTTT. It translates to CASSLAFPGSTGELFF.

This sequence joins TRBV7-8 and TRBJ2-2; D is unresolved. The V gene's germline CDR1 is SGHVS and CDR2 FQNEAQ. The CDR3 is made up of 15 amino acids. Deletions cut 0 bases from V and 4 bases from J, with 9 bases between. Written as DNA, the CDR3 is TGTGCCAGCAGCTTAGCAGTAACTCGCACCGGGGAGCTGTTTTTT. Protein product: CASSLAVTRTGELFF.

In this sample, this clone turned up once. The V gene is TRBV6-1, the J gene TRBJ1-6; D unresolved. The V and J ends lost 2 bases and 8 bases respectively, with 7 bases between them. Per the germline V gene, CDR1 is MNHNS and CDR2 is SASEGT. The CDR3 totals 13 residues. This CDR3 is CASSERSYSPLHF. The CDR3 DNA reads as TGTGCCAGCAGTGAAAGGAGTTATTCACCCCTCCACTTT.